Included here is one T cell receptor (beta chain) sequence, with context. The data are from a study of neoadjuvant anti-PD-1 for oral cavity cancer. Noted time point: after neoadjuvant nivolumab, at surgical resection. The V and J ends lost 3 bases and 4 bases, in that order; junction bases with no gene match: 6. The CDR3 covers 15 residues. From germline, CDR1 is SGDLS and CDR2 YYNGEE. PBMC libraries mostly used roughly 480 ng of input genomic DNA, with six replicates per sample. The data were produced by immunoSEQ multiplex PCR, yet TCRdb's version contains in-frame clones alone and is incomplete. Of about 68,000 clones detected, about 88% appear once; the ten largest clones hold more than 3%.

Sequences were derived from PBMCs, sampled after nivolumab (anti-PD-1) treatment. The sequence derives from a person between 40 and 79 years old with oral cavity squamous cell carcinoma. V and J are TRBV9 and TRBJ2-7; the match to TRBD2 covers 11 bases. The CDR3 reads CASSAQTSGIYEQYF. Here the CDR3 DNA reads TGTGCCAGCAGCGCCCAGACTAGCGGGATATACGAGCAGTACTTC.